The rows below give T cell receptor beta chains drawn from one sample of a study of blood T cell repertoires in COVID-19. Measured with immunoSEQ multiplex PCR; TCRdb has only the in-frame clones, and not every one. The sample yields 200,000 or so clones, 80% to 90% seen once. The sequenced material came from PBMCs or T cells enriched from blood (not recorded which). All receptors come from a man aged 25 to 45 in a cohort exposed to, infected with or recovered from COVID-19 (not recorded which). Each CDR3 is given with its conserved first and last residue. A D gene is named only where the DNA matches it firmly. For some rows the clone size is stated as once, few or many, or as a class when expanded; others skip it.

TRBV11-2	-	-	TRBJ1-2	TGTGCCAGCAGCGTCCCCAGGACAAACTATGGCTACACCTTC	CASSVPRTNYGYTF
TRBV5-8	-	TRBD1	TRBJ1-2	TGTGCCAGCAGCTTGGCCTTGACCGGGACAGGGGTCTATGGCTACACCTTC	CASSLALTGTGVYGYTF
TRBV5-1	-	TRBD1	TRBJ2-3	TGCGCCAGCAGCATACAGGGGGATTCGGATACGCAGTATTTT	CASSIQGDSDTQYF
TRBV5-5	-	TRBD1	TRBJ2-1	TGTGCCAGCACCCTGACAGGGGGCGACGTTGGTGAGCAGTTCTTC	CASTLTGGDVGEQFF
TRBV6-5	-	-	TRBJ2-1	TGTGCCACCATGGACTATGAGCAGTTCTTC	CATMDYEQFF
TRBV5-6	once	-	TRBJ2-7	TGTGCCAGCAGCTTGTCTTTTGCCTACGAGCAGTACTTC	CASSLSFAYEQYF
TRBV16	-	TRBD1	TRBJ1-2	TGTGCCAGCAGCCAGAGGACAGGATCCCTTTATGGCTACACCTTC	CASSQRTGSLYGYTF
TRBV5-4	-	TRBD2	TRBJ2-7	TGTGCCAGCAGCTTTTCTAGCGGGGCCTACGAGCAGTACTTC	CASSFSSGAYEQYF
TRBV28	-	-	TRBJ1-6	TGTGCCAGCACCCCCCTCGGGAGGGGACGGGCAAATTCACCCCTCCACTTT	CASTPLGRGRANSPLHF
TRBV11-3	-	TRBD2	TRBJ2-2	TGTGCCAGCAGCTTCGGGGGGATGGCCGGGGAGCTGTTTTTT	CASSFGGMAGELFF
TRBV7-2	-	TRBD2	TRBJ2-1	TGTGCCAGCAGCACCCGACTAGCGGGAGGCCGCGATGAGCAGTTCTTC	CASSTRLAGGRDEQFF
TRBV5-1	-	TRBD2	TRBJ2-5	TGCGCCAGCAGCTTGACTAGCGGGAGTACCGGAGAGACCCAGTACTTC	CASSLTSGSTGETQYF
TRBV7-9	-	-	TRBJ2-3	TGTGCCAGCAGCCCGACTCGAGGTGCCACTAGCACAGATACGCAGTATTTT	CASSPTRGATSTDTQYF
TRBV28	-	TRBD1	TRBJ1-4	TGTGCCAGCAGTCTACTATTGGGGACAGGGGGATATGAAAAACTGTTTTTT	CASSLLLGTGGYEKLFF
TRBV6-5	-	-	TRBJ2-2	TGTGCCAGCACCTACTCCTGGGGAGGCGGGGAGCTGTTTTTT	CASTYSWGGGELFF
TRBV4-1	-	-	TRBJ1-2	TGCGCCAGCAGCCAACAATCCTCCCGGGCTAACTATGGCTACACCTTC	CASSQQSSRANYGYTF
TRBV18	-	-	TRBJ1-2	TGTGCCAGCTCACCGGACAGCGTACTTGGCTACACCTTC	CASSPDSVLGYTF
TRBV19	-	TRBD2	TRBJ2-3	TGTGCCAGTAGTTGGGCGGGAGCCACCACAGATACGCAGTATTTT	CASSWAGATTDTQYF
TRBV4-1	once	TRBD2	TRBJ2-7	TGCGCCAGCAGCCAACCGGGACTAGCGGGGGGGGGCTACGAGCAGTACTTC	CASSQPGLAGGGYEQYF
TRBV24-1	-	TRBD1	TRBJ2-7	TGTGCCACCAGTGCCTCAAAGGGGGCCACCTACGAGCAGTACTTC	CATSASKGATYEQYF
TRBV5-4	few	TRBD2	TRBJ2-2	TGTGCCAGCAGCTTGGGCGGGGGGACCGGGGAGCTGTTTTTT	CASSLGGGTGELFF
TRBV4-1	-	TRBD1	TRBJ2-5	TGCGCCAGCGGACAGGGACAGGGATGGGAGACCCAGTACTTC	CASGQGQGWETQYF
TRBV4-3	-	TRBD2	TRBJ2-1	TGCGCCAGCAGCCAAGGGACTAGCAGGAGCTCCTACAATGAGCAGTTCTTC	CASSQGTSRSSYNEQFF
TRBV11-2	-	-	TRBJ1-1	TGTGCCAGCAGCTTAGGGATCGGGACTTATACTGAAGCTTTCTTT	CASSLGIGTYTEAFF
TRBV28	-	-	TRBJ2-7	TGTGCCAGCACCCAGACTGAAAGCTCCTACGAGCAGTACTTC	CASTQTESSYEQYF
TRBV7-9	-	-	TRBJ2-7	TGTGCCAGCAGCCCCGACAGTCGCTACGAGCAGTACTTC	CASSPDSRYEQYF
TRBV9	-	-	TRBJ2-7	TGTGCCAGCAGCGTCGGCTCAGGATCTTACGAGCAGTACTTC	CASSVGSGSYEQYF
TRBV4-2	-	-	TRBJ1-1	TGTGCCAGCAGCCAAGACGGCCAGGGCCGGACTGAAGCTTTCTTT	CASSQDGQGRTEAFF
TRBV6-5	-	TRBD2	TRBJ2-3	TGTGCCAGCGCAGGGACTAGCGGACATACGCAGTATTTT	CASAGTSGHTQYF
TRBV9	-	-	TRBJ2-3	TGTGCCAGCAGCGTAGGAGGTATATGGACAGATACGCAGTATTTT	CASSVGGIWTDTQYF
TRBV19	once	TRBD1	TRBJ1-5	TGTGCCAGTAGTCCCCGACAGGGAAATCAGCCCCAGCATTTT	CASSPRQGNQPQHF
TRBV5-1	-	-	TRBJ1-4	TGCGCCAGCAGGGGCGCAGCTCTTAATGAAAAACTGTTTTTT	CASRGAALNEKLFF
TRBV13	-	TRBD2	TRBJ2-3	TGTGCCAGCAGCTTGCGCCCCCCGAGCGGGAGACCCACAGATACGCAGTATTTT	CASSLRPPSGRPTDTQYF
TRBV3-1/TRBV3-2	-	TRBD1	TRBJ1-1	TGTGCCAGCAGGGACAGGGCTGAAGCTTTCTTT	CASRDRAEAFF
TRBV27	-	TRBD1	TRBJ1-1	TGTGCCAGCAGCCGTAGAGTGGGACAGGGTGGCACTGAAGCTTTCTTT	CASSRRVGQGGTEAFF
TRBV18	-	TRBD1	TRBJ1-6	TGTGCCAGCTCACCGGACAGGGCCAATTCACCCCTCCACTTT	CASSPDRANSPLHF
TRBV9	-	TRBD2	TRBJ2-7	TGTGCCAGCAGCCTTGGGGCTAGCGGGACCTACGAGCAGTACTTC	CASSLGASGTYEQYF
TRBV3-1/TRBV3-2	once	TRBD1	TRBJ2-2	TGTGCCAGCAGCCTGGGACAGGGGGCGGGGGAGCTGTTTTTT	CASSLGQGAGELFF
TRBV5-1	-	TRBD2	TRBJ2-1	TGCGCCAGCAGCGTATTAGCGGGAGTAGAGAGTAATGAGCAGTTCTTC	CASSVLAGVESNEQFF
TRBV15	-	TRBD1	TRBJ1-1	TGTGCCACCAGCACCGCAGGGGGCTGGAACACTGAAGCTTTCTTT	CATSTAGGWNTEAFF
TRBV5-4	-	-	TRBJ1-1	TGTGCCAGCAGCCCGGGGACTGCAGGCGGCACTGAAGCTTTCTTT	CASSPGTAGGTEAFF
TRBV5-1	-	-	TRBJ2-7	TGCGCCAGCAGCTTGTATGCTGATCTTAGCTACGAGCAGTACTTC	CASSLYADLSYEQYF
TRBV6-5	-	-	TRBJ1-2	TGTGCCAGCAGTTACTGGAGGAGGTATGGCTACACCTTC	CASSYWRRYGYTF
TRBV28	-	-	TRBJ1-2	TGTGCCAGCAGAACGGACACACCTCAAAGGAAAGGCTACACCTTC	CASRTDTPQRKGYTF
TRBV10-3	-	-	TRBJ1-6	TGTGCCATCAGTGAAGTGACAGCAAATAATTCACCCCTCCACTTT	CAISEVTANNSPLHF
TRBV19	-	TRBD1	TRBJ2-2	TGTGCCAGTAGTGAACTGACAGGGGGAGTAGGCACCGGGGAGCTGTTTTTT	CASSELTGGVGTGELFF
TRBV9	-	TRBD1	TRBJ1-4	TGTGCCAGCAGCGGCAGGGACAGGGCTCCTAATGAAAAACTGTTTTTT	CASSGRDRAPNEKLFF
TRBV6-2/TRBV6-3	once	TRBD1	TRBJ1-1	TGTGCCAGCAGCAGGGGGGGGACTGAAGCTTTCTTT	CASSRGGTEAFF
TRBV5-1	-	-	TRBJ2-7	TGCGCCAGCAGCCCCCCGGACTGGGCCTACGAGCAGTACTTC	CASSPPDWAYEQYF
TRBV5-4	-	-	TRBJ1-1	TGTGCCAGCAGCTTTTTCGGGAACACTGAAGCTTTCTTT	CASSFFGNTEAFF
TRBV19	few	-	TRBJ1-1	TGTGCCAGTAGTATATCCGGGGAGAACACTGAAGCTTTCTTT	CASSISGENTEAFF